This is a list of T cell receptor beta chains from one sample in a study of T cell repertoires in cytomegalovirus infection. Their antigen targets remain unknown. TCRdb re-derived calls from the reads in MiXCR, one entry per CDR3 protein. The sample records about 110,000 distinct CDR3 sequences, around 40% being singletons. The source material was CD8+ T cells from cultured PBMCs, sampled from culture after CMV antigen stimulation. The receptors shown here come from a human donor in good health (CMV status not recorded). Some clones in this sample may be carry-over from other donors' samples. The CDR3 runs from the conserved cysteine through the conserved F or W. A D gene is named only where the DNA matches it firmly. Expanded clones get a size class; other rows say once, few or many, or leave the size out.

d_gene: TRBD1; v_gene: TRBV27; j_gene: TRBJ1-5; abundance: .; CDR3aa: CASSKGTGGFQPQHF; CDR3nt: TGTGCCAGCAGTAAGGGGACAGGGGGATTTCAGCCCCAGCATTTT
d_gene: .; v_gene: TRBV7-7; j_gene: TRBJ2-2; abundance: few; CDR3aa: CASSLQGGHPPGELFF; CDR3nt: TGTGCCAGCAGCTTACAGGGGGGACATCCTCCAGGGGAGCTGTTTTTT
d_gene: .; v_gene: TRBV13; j_gene: TRBJ2-4; abundance: .; CDR3aa: CASSSRTAKNIQYF; CDR3nt: TGTGCCAGCAGCTCGCGGACAGCCAAAAACATTCAGTACTTC
d_gene: .; v_gene: TRBV15; j_gene: TRBJ1-3; abundance: .; CDR3aa: CATSRDLDSSGNTIYF; CDR3nt: TGTGCCACCAGCAGAGATTTGGACAGCTCTGGAAACACCATATATTTT
d_gene: .; v_gene: TRBV7-4; j_gene: TRBJ2-1; abundance: .; CDR3aa: CASSSPGWLEQFF; CDR3nt: TGTGCCAGCAGCTCCCCCGGGTGGCTTGAGCAGTTCTTC
d_gene: .; v_gene: TRBV10-1; j_gene: TRBJ1-2; abundance: few; CDR3aa: CASGVDYGYTF; CDR3nt: TGCGCCAGCGGGGTAGACTATGGCTACACCTTC
d_gene: .; v_gene: TRBV2; j_gene: TRBJ2-7; abundance: .; CDR3aa: CASSDHTYEQYF; CDR3nt: TGTGCCAGCAGTGATCATACGTACGAGCAGTACTTC
d_gene: .; v_gene: TRBV5-8; j_gene: TRBJ1-1; abundance: .; CDR3aa: CASSLGTYEAFF; CDR3nt: TGTGCCAGCAGCTTGGGAACATATGAAGCTTTCTTT
d_gene: .; v_gene: TRBV19; j_gene: TRBJ2-3; abundance: .; CDR3aa: CASGGGTDTQYF; CDR3nt: TGTGCCAGTGGCGGGGGCACAGATACGCAGTATTTT
d_gene: TRBD1; v_gene: TRBV4-1; j_gene: TRBJ2-2; abundance: .; CDR3aa: CASSQLTGVSGELFF; CDR3nt: TGCGCCAGCAGCCAGCTGACAGGGGTCTCCGGGGAGCTGTTTTTT
d_gene: .; v_gene: TRBV7-3; j_gene: TRBJ2-3; abundance: .; CDR3aa: CASSPTSGARDTQYF; CDR3nt: TGTGCCAGCAGCCCAACTTCGGGGGCTCGGGATACGCAGTATTTT
d_gene: TRBD2; v_gene: TRBV4-1; j_gene: TRBJ2-1; abundance: few; CDR3aa: CASSQGEGYNEQFF; CDR3nt: TGCGCCAGCAGCCAGGGGGAGGGCTACAATGAGCAGTTCTTC
d_gene: .; v_gene: TRBV3-1; j_gene: TRBJ2-2; abundance: .; CDR3aa: CASSLRKGNTGELFF; CDR3nt: TGTGCCAGCAGCCTACGGAAGGGGAACACCGGGGAGCTGTTTTTT
d_gene: .; v_gene: TRBV7-6; j_gene: TRBJ2-7; abundance: .; CDR3aa: CASSLSGYPSGYEQYF; CDR3nt: TGTGCCAGCAGCTTAAGCGGCTACCCGAGCGGCTACGAGCAGTACTTC
d_gene: .; v_gene: TRBV27; j_gene: TRBJ2-1; abundance: .; CDR3aa: CASSYGGGPITYNEQFF; CDR3nt: TGTGCCAGCAGTTACGGCGGGGGCCCAATTACTTACAATGAGCAGTTCTTC
d_gene: .; v_gene: TRBV3-1; j_gene: TRBJ2-1; abundance: .; CDR3aa: CASSQDSGSVGNEQFF; CDR3nt: TGTGCCAGCAGCCAAGATTCCGGATCGGTAGGCAATGAGCAGTTCTTC
d_gene: TRBD1; v_gene: TRBV12-3/TRBV12-4; j_gene: TRBJ2-7; abundance: few; CDR3aa: CASSLFPGQDYEQYF; CDR3nt: TGTGCCAGCAGTTTATTCCCGGGACAGGACTACGAGCAGTACTTC
d_gene: TRBD1; v_gene: TRBV27; j_gene: TRBJ2-2; abundance: few; CDR3aa: CASSDGYRGYSNTGELFF; CDR3nt: TGTGCCAGCAGCGATGGATACAGGGGCTATTCGAACACCGGGGAGCTGTTTTTT
d_gene: .; v_gene: TRBV12-3/TRBV12-4; j_gene: TRBJ1-1; abundance: .; CDR3aa: CASSIWLTEAFF; CDR3nt: TGTGCCAGCAGTATCTGGTTGACCGAAGCTTTCTTT
d_gene: TRBD1; v_gene: TRBV19; j_gene: TRBJ1-1; abundance: few; CDR3aa: CATFGRQGPYTEAFF; CDR3nt: TGTGCCACCTTCGGGAGACAGGGGCCATACACTGAAGCTTTCTTT
d_gene: TRBD2; v_gene: TRBV19; j_gene: TRBJ2-3; abundance: .; CDR3aa: CAKLAGGPDTQYF; CDR3nt: TGTGCCAAGCTAGCGGGGGGGCCAGATACGCAGTATTTT
d_gene: .; v_gene: TRBV12-3/TRBV12-4; j_gene: TRBJ1-6; abundance: few; CDR3aa: CASSLSWIGSVSSPLHF; CDR3nt: TGTGCCAGCAGTTTGAGTTGGATCGGGTCGGTTAGTTCACCCCTCCACTTT
d_gene: .; v_gene: TRBV6-5; j_gene: TRBJ2-3; abundance: .; CDR3aa: CASSYSSGSTDTQYF; CDR3nt: TGTGCCAGCAGTTACTCGAGTGGTAGCACAGATACGCAGTATTTT
d_gene: .; v_gene: TRBV4-1; j_gene: TRBJ1-5; abundance: few; CDR3aa: CASSQDRDYQPQHF; CDR3nt: TGCGCCAGCAGCCAAGACCGGGACTATCAGCCCCAGCATTTT
d_gene: .; v_gene: TRBV2; j_gene: TRBJ2-7; abundance: .; CDR3aa: CASSEFRPHSYEQYF; CDR3nt: TGTGCCAGCAGTGAATTCAGGCCTCACTCCTACGAGCAGTACTTC
d_gene: .; v_gene: TRBV4-2; j_gene: TRBJ1-3; abundance: many; CDR3aa: CASSQDWSQTGNTIYF; CDR3nt: TGTGCCAGCAGCCAAGATTGGTCTCAGACTGGAAACACCATATATTTT
d_gene: TRBD1; v_gene: TRBV7-8; j_gene: TRBJ1-2; abundance: few; CDR3aa: CASSWGTGGAGYTF; CDR3nt: TGTGCCAGCAGCTGGGGAACAGGGGGCGCTGGCTACACCTTC
d_gene: .; v_gene: TRBV5-1; j_gene: TRBJ2-7; abundance: .; CDR3aa: CASSLERGTNYEQYF; CDR3nt: TGCGCCAGCAGCTTGGAGAGGGGCACTAACTACGAGCAGTACTTC
d_gene: TRBD2; v_gene: TRBV6-1; j_gene: TRBJ2-1; abundance: .; CDR3aa: CASSSSLAGGFVEQFF; CDR3nt: TGTGCCAGCAGCTCAAGCTTAGCGGGGGGCTTTGTTGAGCAGTTCTTC
d_gene: .; v_gene: TRBV6-2/TRBV6-3; j_gene: TRBJ2-7; abundance: .; CDR3aa: CASSYAMNPYEQYF; CDR3nt: TGTGCCAGCAGTTACGCGATGAATCCCTACGAGCAGTACTTC
d_gene: .; v_gene: TRBV7-9; j_gene: TRBJ2-7; abundance: .; CDR3aa: CASSLGSGDEQYF; CDR3nt: TGTGCCAGCAGCTTAGGATCCGGGGACGAGCAGTACTTC
d_gene: .; v_gene: TRBV4-1; j_gene: TRBJ2-1; abundance: few; CDR3aa: CASSQVSTYNEQFF; CDR3nt: TGCGCCAGCAGCCAAGTTTCTACCTACAATGAGCAGTTCTTC
d_gene: .; v_gene: TRBV24-1; j_gene: TRBJ2-1; abundance: .; CDR3aa: CATSDFRGAVNEQFF; CDR3nt: TGTGCCACCAGTGATTTCCGGGGGGCCGTGAATGAGCAGTTCTTC
d_gene: TRBD1; v_gene: TRBV11-2; j_gene: TRBJ1-4; abundance: .; CDR3aa: CASSLGPGQGKEKLFF; CDR3nt: TGTGCCAGCAGCTTAGGACCGGGACAGGGGAAAGAAAAACTGTTTTTT
d_gene: TRBD2; v_gene: TRBV6-4; j_gene: TRBJ2-1; abundance: once; CDR3aa: CASSVSGGADEQFF; CDR3nt: TGTGCCAGCAGTGTCAGCGGGGGGGCCGATGAGCAGTTCTTC
d_gene: .; v_gene: TRBV6-1; j_gene: TRBJ1-1; abundance: .; CDR3aa: CASTTLGSTEAFF; CDR3nt: TGTGCCAGCACCACCCTAGGGAGCACTGAAGCTTTCTTT
d_gene: .; v_gene: TRBV7-9; j_gene: TRBJ1-1; abundance: few; CDR3aa: CASTPDKGLTEAFF; CDR3nt: TGTGCCAGCACCCCGGACAAAGGGTTGACTGAAGCTTTCTTT
d_gene: TRBD1; v_gene: TRBV6-5; j_gene: TRBJ2-1; abundance: .; CDR3aa: CASSYRTGGASYNEQFF; CDR3nt: TGTGCCAGCAGTTACCGGACAGGGGGGGCCTCCTACAATGAGCAGTTCTTC
d_gene: TRBD2; v_gene: TRBV7-6; j_gene: TRBJ2-1; abundance: many; CDR3aa: CASSLETSGGDEQFF; CDR3nt: TGTGCCAGCAGCTTAGAGACTAGCGGAGGAGATGAGCAGTTCTTC
d_gene: .; v_gene: TRBV6-8; j_gene: TRBJ1-1; abundance: .; CDR3aa: CASSASWGTEAFF; CDR3nt: TGTGCCAGCAGTGCCTCCTGGGGCACTGAAGCTTTCTTT
d_gene: TRBD1; v_gene: TRBV28; j_gene: TRBJ1-2; abundance: many; CDR3aa: CASSLSRGDYGYTF; CDR3nt: TGTGCCAGCAGTTTAAGCAGGGGGGACTATGGCTACACCTTC
d_gene: .; v_gene: TRBV6-1; j_gene: TRBJ2-5; abundance: .; CDR3aa: CASSRGTSQETQYF; CDR3nt: TGTGCCAGCAGCCGCGGGACATCTCAAGAGACCCAGTACTTC
d_gene: .; v_gene: TRBV28; j_gene: TRBJ1-2; abundance: .; CDR3aa: CATLLHAGTTGGYGYTF; CDR3nt: TGTGCCACTCTTCTACACGCCGGGACTACCGGCGGCTATGGCTACACCTTC
d_gene: TRBD2; v_gene: TRBV7-2; j_gene: TRBJ2-2; abundance: few; CDR3aa: CASSSLAGGNTGELFF; CDR3nt: TGTGCCAGCAGCTCCTTAGCGGGGGGGAACACCGGGGAGCTGTTTTTT
d_gene: .; v_gene: TRBV7-9; j_gene: TRBJ1-2; abundance: few; CDR3aa: CASSLTPAGGGYTF; CDR3nt: TGTGCCAGCAGCTTAACCCCGGCGGGAGGTGGCTACACCTTC
d_gene: TRBD1; v_gene: TRBV15; j_gene: TRBJ2-7; abundance: .; CDR3aa: CATASDRGSYEQYF; CDR3nt: TGTGCCACCGCCTCGGACAGGGGTAGCTACGAGCAGTACTTC
d_gene: TRBD2; v_gene: TRBV5-6; j_gene: TRBJ2-5; abundance: many; CDR3aa: CASFGLAGGQKDQETQYF; CDR3nt: TGTGCCAGCTTTGGATTAGCGGGGGGGCAGAAGGACCAAGAGACCCAGTACTTC
d_gene: TRBD2; v_gene: TRBV7-9; j_gene: TRBJ2-1; abundance: .; CDR3aa: CASTELAGEYNEQFF; CDR3nt: TGTGCCAGCACCGAACTAGCGGGGGAGTACAATGAGCAGTTCTTC